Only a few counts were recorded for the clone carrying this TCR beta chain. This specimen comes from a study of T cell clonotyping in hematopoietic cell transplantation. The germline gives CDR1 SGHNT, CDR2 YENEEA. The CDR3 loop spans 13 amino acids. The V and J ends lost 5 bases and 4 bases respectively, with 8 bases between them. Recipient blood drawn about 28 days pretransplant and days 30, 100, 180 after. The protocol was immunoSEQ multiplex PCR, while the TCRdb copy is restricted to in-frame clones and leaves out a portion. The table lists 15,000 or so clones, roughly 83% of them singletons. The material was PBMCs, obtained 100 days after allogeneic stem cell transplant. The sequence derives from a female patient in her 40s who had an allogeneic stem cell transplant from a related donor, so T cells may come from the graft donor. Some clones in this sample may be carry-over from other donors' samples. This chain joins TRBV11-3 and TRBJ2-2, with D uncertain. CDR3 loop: CASSGITTGELFF. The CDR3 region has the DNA TGTGCCAGCAGCGGAATCACCACCGGGGAGCTGTTTTTT.